This entry features one T cell receptor (beta chain) sequence. The specificity of this receptor is unknown. No per-base quality is available; no much larger clone lies one base away. The sample comes from a study of blood T cell repertoires in COVID-19 (TCRdb year 2020). With respect to the entire study: The collaborator samples originated in the United States, Italy and Spain and spanned the acute and convalescent phases of COVID-19. The material from the prospective study consisted of cDNA or gDNA derived from T cells, B-cell-depleted T cells, or PBMCs. Subjects who had been exposed to COVID-19, were actively infected with it, or had recovered from it provided the deeply sampled blood TCRbeta repertoires that made up the dataset. The repertoires were made available in a free public database intended to serve as a resource for research on the immune response to SARS-CoV-2. The samples were drawn from two sources: the first 160 participants of the ongoing ImmuneRACE study, and 1,254 subjects contributed by 6 global collaborators. Sample metadata almost always included a de-identified subject ID, COVID-19 status, age in years and sex. Where available, HLA class I and class II types were taken from metadata supplied by the sample provider and were not determined by assay-based typing. Summary of the overall study and its limitations: The amount of clinical and demographic metadata varied by source and participant and was provided uncurated.

Deletion took 0 bases off V and 2 bases off J, with a span of 9 bases between the germline ends. For CDR1 and CDR2, the germline V gene lists SGHRS and YFSETQ. Inclusive of the bounding cysteine and phenylalanine, the CDR3 is 14 residues long. Kept here is only the CDR3 DNA, which spans 42 bases and is read in frame from base 1. TCRbeta CDR3 regions were amplified from genomic DNA using the immunoSEQ Assay, a bias-controlled multiplex PCR. For the original study's pipeline: Within the assay, amplification of reference gene primers was used to estimate how many nucleated cells each sample contained. Sequence reads were collapsed and filtered to measure the absolute abundance of every unique TCRbeta CDR3 rearrangement. For each sample, productive Simpson clonality was calculated by taking the square root of Simpson's diversity index across productive rearrangements. TCRdb stores this immuneACCESS table with in-frame sequences only. Part of the clones is absent; in the studies checked, under half of the shortfall reflects unresolved V genes, and no reason is known for the rest. The DNA gave D and trimming, while V, J and clone size come from that table. Within this sample are about 74,000 clones, with roughly nine tenths of them counted one time only. The top ten constitute roughly 9.7% of the sample.

Whole blood was collected in K2EDTA tubes by collaborating institutions according to the institutions' own protocols. For TCRbeta analysis, collaborators shipped samples as frozen whole blood, isolated PBMCs, or DNA extracted from either of those sample types. The sequence is built from TRBV5-1 and TRBJ2-7; no confident D gene assignment can be made. The sequence was obtained from a human donor in a cohort sampled during active COVID-19. Input material: peripheral blood. The CDR3 has the sequence CASSLDPGPYEQYF. The DNA sequence is given as TGCGCCAGCAGCTTGGATCCGGGTCCCTACGAGCAGTACTTC.